The 5 T cell receptor beta chains given below trace back to one sample, sequenced in a study of shared clonotypes between healthy human individuals. Here immunoSEQ multiplex PCR was the method, and the copy in TCRdb shows in-frame clones only, minus some. The table shows about 1.5 million clones, with 98% occurring only once. The sample comprised naive CD4+ T cells sorted from blood. Subset meaning: CD45RA+ positively selected. The origin of the receptors is a man aged 25 to 40 in good health.

V usage is TRBV4-1 and J usage is TRBJ2-7; 8 bases align to TRBD2. The germline gives CDR1 MGHRA, CDR2 YSYEKL. CDR3 length equals 15 residues. CDR3 nucleotide sequence: TGCGCTTCCAGAGCCGGCGGCGGGAGGAGCAACGAGCAGTACTTC. It is translated as CASRAGGGRSNEQYF.

This clone was seen a single time. The genes are TRBV7-2 and TRBJ1-4, with no clear D. CDR3 length equals 18 residues. CDR1 is SGHTA and CDR2 is FQGNSA in the germline V gene. The V gene lost 1 base and the J gene lost 4 bases, with 19 bases spanning the gap. This chain's CDR3 is CASSLDNSRWPHNEKLFF. CDR3 bases: TGTGCCAGCAGCTTAGATAATTCGCGTTGGCCTCATAATGAAAAACTGTTTTTT.

The V and J genes are TRBV9 and TRBJ2-3; 7 bases align to TRBD1. In germline, CDR1 is SGDLS, CDR2 YYNGEE. V lost 0 bases to trimming and J lost 6 bases; unmatched junction nucleotides: 7. The CDR3 has 15 amino acids. In nucleotides, the CDR3 is TGTGCCAGCAGCGTAGACGGACAGGAGCGGGATACGCAGTATTTT. It encodes CASSVDGQERDTQYF.

This sequence joins TRBV1 and TRBJ2-1. TRBV1 has pseudogene status. The CDR3 is 17 residues long. The CDR3 DNA reads as TGCACCAGCAGTCGGGGCCCCTCCCGACGGTCCTACAATGAGCAGTTCTTC. As protein: CTSSRGPSRRSYNEQFF.

This clone showed up just a few times. The V and J genes are TRBV6-5 and TRBJ2-1; a weak D match, TRBD2 (6 bases). Trimming cost V 2 bases and J 2 bases, with 10 bases left between them. The CDR3 consists of 15 residues. CDR1 is MNHEY, CDR2 SVGAGI, per germline. In DNA form, the CDR3 reads TGTGCCAGCAGTTACCGAGGGACTCCCTACAATGAGCAGTTCTTC. It specifies CASSYRGTPYNEQFF.